This T cell receptor (beta chain) was captured in a study of cytomegalovirus exposure and HLA in healthy donors. PCR used 60 Vbeta primers and 13 Jbeta primers. TCRdb's table, derived via immunoSEQ multiplex PCR, lists solely in-frame clones and lacks some. The table records 130,000 or so clones, nearly 90% of them present only once. As to this clone: Its antigen is not identified.

Whole-study findings and limits: High sensitivity and specificity were reportedly achieved when the classifier diagnosed cytomegalovirus status. TCR beta V- and J-gene trimming was later associated with a missense DCLRE1C variant. After further analysis at a later stage, around 17,000 TCR beta sequences were associated with HLA alleles at 0.05 false discovery rate.

Germline V lookup: CDR1 SGHRS, CDR2 YFSETQ. This CDR3 spans 15 amino acids. V shed 6 bases, J shed 4 bases, and the junction held 6 bases outside the gene matches. The sequencing sample was made of PBMCs. V is TRBV5-1 and J is TRBJ2-1; the match to TRBD2 covers 11 bases. The sequence derives from a woman aged 40-49 years in good health and CMV-seronegative. The CDR3 bases are TGCGCCAGCACTCCGGGACTAGCGGAGTACAATGAGCAGTTCTTC. This codes for CASTPGLAEYNEQFF.